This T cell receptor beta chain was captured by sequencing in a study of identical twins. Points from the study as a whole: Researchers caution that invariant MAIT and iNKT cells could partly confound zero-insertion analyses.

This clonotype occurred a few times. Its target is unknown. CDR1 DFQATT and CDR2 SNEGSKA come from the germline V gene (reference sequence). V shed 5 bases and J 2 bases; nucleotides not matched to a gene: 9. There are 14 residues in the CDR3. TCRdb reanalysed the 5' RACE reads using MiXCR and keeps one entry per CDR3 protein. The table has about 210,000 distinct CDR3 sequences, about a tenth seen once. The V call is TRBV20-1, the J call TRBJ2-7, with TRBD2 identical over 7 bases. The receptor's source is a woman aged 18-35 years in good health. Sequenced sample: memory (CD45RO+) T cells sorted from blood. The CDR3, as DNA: TGCAGTGCTGACCCCGGGGGGAGTGCCTACGAGCAGTACTTC. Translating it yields CSADPGGSAYEQYF.